These 7 T cell receptor beta chains were all obtained from the same sample, sequenced in a study of cytotoxic CD8 clonotypes in ibrutinib-treated CLL (dated by TCRdb to the early 2020s). The time point label corresponds to: approximately 11 months on ibrutinib. Library creation used the immunoSEQ multiplex PCR assay. TCRdb obtained this table from immuneACCESS and retained in-frame rearrangements with V and J assigned. These tables miss some clones; where compared with another copy, unresolved V genes account for less than half of the shortfall, and the remainder is unexplained. A total of 130,000 to 150,000 clones appear in this sample, about 79% of them only once. The ten largest make up over 10% of the sample. The sample was PBMCs, taken after 12 months of ibrutinib treatment. All receptors derive from a human donor with chronic lymphocytic leukemia.

This clone was recorded only once. The V and J genes are TRBV7-2 and TRBJ1-5; D is possibly TRBD1 (6 bases). In germline, CDR1 is SGHTA, CDR2 FQGNSA. V dropped 5 bases and J dropped 3 bases, with 17 bases sitting between them. The CDR3 covers 16 residues. CDR3 in amino acids: CASSPPGDRNNQPQHF. The DNA of the CDR3 is TGTGCCAGCAGCCCACCGGGAGACAGGAACAATCAGCCCCAGCATTTT.

The rearrangement uses TRBV15 and TRBJ2-7; 10 bases are shared with TRBD2. The CDR3 is 13 residues long. V gave up 4 bases and J gave up 5 bases; unmatched junction bases: 2. Looked up from germline, CDR1 is LNHNV and CDR2 is YYDKDF (reference sequence). The CDR3 nucleotides are TGTGCCACCAGCACCGGACTAGCGGACGAGCAGTACTTC. Translation: CATSTGLADEQYF.

The chain carries TRBV6-5 and TRBJ2-2; perhaps TRBD2 as D (5 bases). Trimming cost V 0 bases and J 10 bases, with 9 bases left between them. The CDR3 runs to 13 residues. Germline CDR1 MNHEY, CDR2 SVGAGI. The CDR3 coding sequence is TGTGCCAGCAGTTACTCGAGGGTTGAGGAGCTGTTTTTT. It yields the protein CASSYSRVEELFF.

Only one count was recorded for this clone. The chain combines TRBV9 with TRBJ2-7, with D tentatively TRBD1 (5 bases). The CDR3 runs 17 residues. V dropped 1 base and J dropped 5 bases, with 22 bases sitting between them. Germline V gene lookup returns CDR1 SGDLS and CDR2 YYNGEE. The CDR3 reads CASSVRGRTGPGDEQYF. The DNA of the CDR3 is TGTGCCAGCAGCGTAAGGGGTAGAACGGGCCCTGGGGACGAGCAGTACTTC.

The rearrangement uses TRBV2 and TRBJ1-5, with 11 bases identical to TRBD1. V gave up 6 bases and J gave up 6 bases; unmatched junction bases: 7. The CDR3 extends over 15 amino acids. Germline V gene sequence: CDR1 SNHLY, CDR2 FYNNEI. Here the CDR3 reads CASSLDRGLGQPQHF. The CDR3 DNA sequence: TGTGCCAGCAGCCTGGACAGGGGGCTTGGTCAGCCCCAGCATTTT. Complete variable domain (other parts from reference TRBV2 and TRBJ1-5): EPEVTQTPSHQVTQMGQEVILRCVPISNHLYFYWYRQILGQKVEFLVSFYNNEISEKSEIFDDQFSVERPDGSNFTLKIRSTKLEDSAMYFCASSLDRGLGQPQHFGDGTRLSIL.

V and J are TRBV10-2 and TRBJ2-7, with D possibly being TRBD1 (6 bases). Trimming removed 1 base at V and 3 bases at J, with 19 bases between. The CDR3 is made up of 17 amino acids. Germline V gene data show CDR1 as WSHSY and CDR2 as SAAADI. DNA of the CDR3: TGCGCCAGCAGTGAGTGGGTGGGGCAGGGGCTATACTACGAGCAGTACTTC. Translating it yields CASSEWVGQGLYYEQYF.

The rearrangement uses TRBV4-2 and TRBJ1-4, with TRBD1 matching 10 bases. The ends lost 3 bases at V and 8 bases at J; junction bases unmatched: 9. This CDR3 region has 16 residues. In germline, CDR1 is LGHNA, CDR2 YNFKEQ. The CDR3 spells CASSHSSGTGEEKLFF. Here the CDR3 DNA reads TGTGCCAGCAGCCATTCCTCCGGGACAGGGGAGGAAAAACTGTTTTTT.